This TCR beta chain was found in a study of beta chain features in type 1 diabetes. This clone was found a few times. Its antigen is undetermined. Mismatch with germline at one junction end may stem from a read error. CDR1 is ENHRY and CDR2 is SYGVKD in the germline V gene. This CDR3 contains 13 residues. TCRB transcripts that were expressed got sequenced, as all of the isolated RNA had been reverse transcribed. Sequencing was performed with immunoSEQ multiplex PCR; in TCRdb, only in-frame clones are kept and a portion is missing. The sample lists more than 150,000 clones, 7.5% to 9.5% occurring once. The study, taken as a whole, reports: A greater similarity of naive, central memory and Treg TCRB repertoires was seen among patients than among healthy donors. For type 1 diabetes patients, VDJ junctions showed fewer insertions and more deletions.

This receptor was identified in a woman between 18 and 29 years old in good health. The sequenced material came from central memory CD4+ T cells from blood. The V call is TRBV10-3, the J call TRBJ2-7; a possible D gene is TRBD1 (5 bases). The CDR3 nucleotides read TGTGCCAGCAGTACCCCACCAGGGTACGAGCAGTACTTC. Protein product: CASSTPPGYEQYF.